The 17 T cell receptor beta chains below were found in one sample sequenced in a study of vaccination effects on CD4 cells after COVID-19. With the ViraFEST assay, the study expanded antigen-specific CD4+ T cells using viral peptide pools, then sequenced them. After roughly ten days in culture, the CD4+ T cells were isolated. All participants had two doses of either the BNT162b2 or mRNA-1273 vaccine. Their antigen targets remain unknown. The protocol was immunoSEQ multiplex PCR, while the TCRdb copy is restricted to in-frame clones and leaves out a portion. Here the sample spans around 67,000 clones, approximately 80% being singletons. The source material was CD4+ T cells from PBMCs cultured with HCoV-229E spike peptides, sampled after COVID-19 vaccination. These receptors originate from a human donor who received a COVID-19 vaccine.

This clone was counted a single time. This chain links TRBV11-1 with TRBJ1-6; D remains ambiguous. The germline gives CDR1 SGHAT, CDR2 FQDESV (reference sequence). The CDR3 runs to 12 residues. Trimming shortened V by 1 base and J by 7 bases, and 2 bases separated the two germline ends. CDR3 coding DNA: TGTGCCAGCAGCTTAGAAAATTCACCCCTCCACTTT. It specifies CASSLENSPLHF. Drawing the rest from reference TRBV11-1 and TRBJ1-6, the complete variable domain is EAEVAQSPRYKITEKSQAVAFWCDPISGHATLYWYRQILGQGPELLVQFQDESVVDDSQLPKDRFSAERLKGVDSTLKIQPAELGDSAMYLCASSLENSPLHFGNGTRLTVT.

J is TRBJ1-2 and V is TRBV6-2 or TRBV6-3; D is uncertain. Trimming took 2 bases from V and 0 from J, leaving 10 bases between them. The CDR3 is made up of 15 amino acids. CDR1 is MNHEY and CDR2 is SVGEGT in the germline V gene. The chain's CDR3 is CASSYNGEPNYGYTF. The CDR3 nucleotides read TGTGCCAGCAGTTACAATGGGGAACCTAACTATGGCTACACCTTC.

The genes are TRBV25-1 and TRBJ2-3; TRBD2 agrees at 8 bases. In germline, CDR1 is MGHDK, CDR2 SYGVNS. The CDR3 length is 15 residues. V shed 3 bases, J shed 3 bases, and the junction held 5 bases outside the gene matches. This CDR3 is CASSDLRGETDTQYF. CDR3 nucleotides: TGTGCCAGCAGTGATTTGCGGGGGGAAACAGATACGCAGTATTTT.

This clone showed up just a few times. This sequence joins TRBV7-2 and TRBJ2-2, with 9 bases fitting TRBD1. The CDR3 has 13 amino acids. J was trimmed by 7 bases and V by 4 bases; bases with no gene match: 1. Germline loops: CDR1 SGHTA, CDR2 FQGNSA. The CDR3 DNA follows: TGTGCCAGCAGCTCGACAGGGGGCGGGGAGCTGTTTTTT. Its translation is CASSSTGGGELFF.

The chain combines TRBV2 with TRBJ1-6; D is possibly TRBD1 (6 bases). Per germline, CDR1 SNHLY and CDR2 FYNNEI. The CDR3 has 14 residues. V was shortened by 5 bases and J by 7 bases, with 12 bases between the two germline ends. The CDR3 bases are TGTGCCAGCAGTTATACAGGGCAGAATTCACCCCTCCACTTT. It specifies CASSYTGQNSPLHF.

The genes are TRBV2 and TRBJ2-1, with D hard to call. The CDR3 covers 12 residues. V was cut by 3 bases and J by 7 bases, with 7 bases left in between. Germline CDR1 is SNHLY and CDR2 is FYNNEI. CDR3 in DNA: TGTGCCAGCAGTGATTCTGGTAATGAGCAGTTCTTC. Translated: CASSDSGNEQFF.

The rearrangement joins TRBV5-1 to TRBJ2-5, with 14 nucleotides matching TRBD2. This CDR3 comprises 16 residues. CDR1 is SGHRS and CDR2 is YFSETQ in the germline V gene. J lost 2 bases, V lost 3 bases, and 3 bases had no gene match. In nucleotides, the CDR3 is TGCGCCAGCAGCTGGGGGACTAGCGGGGGACAAGAGACCCAGTACTTC. Translated: CASSWGTSGGQETQYF.

This clone occurred a few times. In DNA, the CDR3 is TGTGCCAGCGGGACAGGGACTAATGAAAAACTGTTTTTT. Protein product: CASGTGTNEKLFF. The chain carries TRBV6-5 and TRBJ1-4; 9 positions agree with TRBD1. The J segment lost 2 bases and the V segment lost 8 bases, leaving 0 bases of the junction unmatched. There are 13 residues in the CDR3. CDR1 MNHEY and CDR2 SVGAGI come from the germline V gene.

This clone has a handful of counts. V gene TRBV2 combines with J gene TRBJ2-6; no firm D call. There are 14 residues in the CDR3. V was cut by 7 bases and J by 4 bases, with 11 bases left in between. Germline loops: CDR1 SNHLY, CDR2 FYNNEI. DNA of the CDR3: TGTGCCAGCACGAGTAGGGCCGGGGCCAACGTCCTGACTTTC. This encodes CASTSRAGANVLTF. Drawing the rest from reference TRBV2 and TRBJ2-6, the complete variable domain is EPEVTQTPSHQVTQMGQEVILRCVPISNHLYFYWYRQILGQKVEFLVSFYNNEISEKSEIFDDQFSVERPDGSNFTLKIRSTKLEDSAMYFCASTSRAGANVLTFGAGSRLTVL.

V usage is TRBV13 and J usage is TRBJ2-7, with 7 bases that match TRBD2. The CDR3 has 13 amino acids. Germline CDR1 is PRHDT and CDR2 is FYEKMQ (reference sequence). The V segment lost 6 bases and the J segment 0 bases; nucleotides outside the gene matches: 2. The CDR3 sequence: CASSRTSSYEQYV. CDR3 in DNA: TGTGCCAGCAGTAGGACTAGCTCCTACGAGCAGTACGTC.

In its sample, this clone was seen a few times. The chain joins TRBV14 to TRBJ1-1; no reliable D call. The CDR3 covers 15 residues. The germline V gene has CDR1 SGHDN and CDR2 FVKESK. V was clipped by 1 base and J by 4 bases, with 13 bases between them. The CDR3 region has the DNA TGTGCCAGCAGCCAAGTTGTTGGAGGGATCACTGAAGCTTTCTTT. This sequence encodes CASSQVVGGITEAFF.

V gene TRBV28 combines with J gene TRBJ1-3; the match to TRBD1 covers 9 bases. CDR1 MDHEN and CDR2 SYDVKM come from the germline V gene. V dropped 4 bases and J dropped 4; count of bases not matched to a gene: 2. CDR3 length: 14 amino acids. The chain's CDR3 is CASSWDREGNTIYF. The CDR3 nucleotides are TGTGCCAGCAGTTGGGACAGGGAGGGAAACACCATATATTTT.

The J gene is TRBJ1-2, the V gene TRBV6-2 or TRBV6-3; D gene ambiguous. V gave up 2 bases and J gave up 6 bases, with 10 bases separating them. The CDR3 is made up of 13 amino acids. Germline CDR1 MNHEY, CDR2 SVGEGT. Written as DNA, the CDR3 is TGTGCCAGCAGTTACGCAGGCACTAATGGCTACACCTTC. Amino acid sequence: CASSYAGTNGYTF.

This clone appeared a single time. CDR3 sequence reads: CASSFPSGDAETQYF. The CDR3 DNA reads as TGTGCCAGCAGTTTCCCGTCGGGGGACGCGGAGACCCAGTACTTC. V is TRBV28 and J is TRBJ2-5; possible D gene TRBD2, 6 bases. CDR3 length: 15 residues. Germline loops: CDR1 MDHEN, CDR2 SYDVKM. V lost 3 bases to trimming and J lost 5 bases, with 16 bases between them.

V is TRBV6-5 and J is TRBJ1-4; no firm D call. Germline V lookup: CDR1 MNHEY, CDR2 SVGAGI. This CDR3 is built from 12 residues. V was cut by 9 bases and J by 0 bases, with 5 bases left in between. As DNA, the CDR3 is TGTGCCAGTCGAGCAACTAATGAAAAACTGTTTTTT. Its translation is CASRATNEKLFF.

V is TRBV4-2 and J is TRBJ2-1, with D perhaps TRBD1 or TRBD2 (6 bases each). This CDR3 contains 17 residues. The V gene lost 0 bases and the J gene lost 5 bases, with 17 bases spanning the gap. Germline V gene sequence: CDR1 LGHNA, CDR2 YNFKEQ. The CDR3 nucleotides read TGTGCCAGCAGCCAAGACCTAGCCGGGGGCCGACACAATGAGCAGTTCTTC. It is translated as CASSQDLAGGRHNEQFF.

The gene calls are TRBV19 and TRBJ1-2, with a possible D match to TRBD1 (5 bases). V was shortened by 6 bases and J by 7 bases, with 12 bases between the two germline ends. Germline loops: CDR1 LNHDA, CDR2 SQIVND (reference sequence). The CDR3 sequence is 12 residues long. In DNA form, the CDR3 reads TGTGCCAGTAGCAGGGTTCAGGGTGGCTACACCTTC. Amino acid sequence: CASSRVQGGYTF.